The 26 T cell receptor beta chains listed next were all sequenced from one sample in a study of control samples from healthy donors and cancer patients (dated by TCRdb to about 2020). Library prep was done by the immunoSEQ multiplex PCR assay. TCRdb obtained this table from immuneACCESS and retained in-frame rearrangements with V and J assigned. These tables miss some clones; where compared with another copy, unresolved V genes account for less than half of the shortfall, and the remainder is unexplained. This sample comprises 260,000 or so clones, approximately 80% of them detected only once. The ten most abundant clones make up about 14% of the sample. Specimen: PBMCs. These receptors all stem from a woman in her sixties or seventies with lung cancer.

The chain carries TRBV19 and TRBJ1-5, with 9 bases aligning to TRBD1. V trimming: 6 bases; J trimming: 1 base; junction bases outside the gene matches: 4. Germline-derived CDR1 and CDR2 are LNHDA and SQIVND (reference sequence). This CDR3 comprises 15 residues. The CDR3 protein is CASRTTGGSNQPQHF. The CDR3 DNA reads as TGTGCCAGTAGGACGACAGGGGGAAGCAATCAGCCCCAGCATTTT.

The V call is TRBV3-1 (or the pseudogene TRBV3-2), the J call TRBJ1-1; 7 bases are shared with TRBD1. Germline CDR1 LGHDT, CDR2 YNNKEL (reference sequence). There are 14 residues in the CDR3. V lost 3 bases and J lost 5; bases outside the gene matches: 6. The CDR3 loop is CASSQAGGVTEAFF. CDR3 DNA sequence: TGTGCCAGCAGCCAGGCAGGGGGGGTAACTGAAGCTTTCTTT.

The chain carries TRBV12-5 and TRBJ2-7, with 11 bases aligning to TRBD1. Trimming removed 2 bases from V and 4 bases from J; junction bases left unmatched: 7. The germline V gene has CDR1 LGHNT and CDR2 FRNRAP. The CDR3 covers 16 residues. Here the CDR3 DNA reads TGTGCTAGTGGTTTGCACATAGGACAGGGGGCTTACGAGCAGTACTTC. Translated: CASGLHIGQGAYEQYF. The full variable domain, completed using reference TRBV12-5 and TRBJ2-7, is DARVTQTPRHKVTEMGQEVTMRCQPILGHNTVFWYRQTMMQGLELLAYFRNRAPLDDSGMPKDRFSAEMPDATLATLKIQPSEPRDSAVYFCASGLHIGQGAYEQYFGPGTRLTVT.

The genes are TRBV2 and TRBJ1-6, with D possibly TRBD1 on 6 matching bases. Germline values: CDR1 SNHLY, CDR2 FYNNEI. V lost 8 bases to trimming and J lost 0 bases, with 11 bases between them. CDR3 size: 15 residues. CDR3 loop: CASGGLSSYNSPLHF. CDR3 in DNA: TGTGCCAGCGGGGGCCTGAGCTCCTATAATTCACCCCTCCACTTT.

The chain uses TRBV28 and TRBJ1-5; D call uncertain. This CDR3 comprises 12 residues. The ends were cut back, 2 bases at V and 7 bases at J, with 6 bases in the middle. Per the germline V gene, CDR1 is MDHEN and CDR2 is SYDVKM. CDR3 in amino acids: CASSLGHQPQHF. The CDR3 DNA sequence: TGTGCCAGCAGTTTAGGTCACCAGCCCCAGCATTTT.

The chain uses TRBV5-4 and TRBJ2-5, with D tentatively TRBD1 (6 bases). Trimming pared 4 bases from V and 0 bases from J, leaving 13 bases between. Germline V CDR1 and CDR2: SGHNT, YYREEE (reference sequence). This CDR3 contains 15 residues. The CDR3 is CASSIGGQHQETQYF. The DNA of the CDR3 is TGTGCCAGCAGCATTGGGGGCCAGCACCAAGAGACCCAGTACTTC.

The chain recombines TRBV11-2 with TRBJ2-1; D possibly corresponds to TRBD1 (5 bases). Germline CDR1 SGHAT, CDR2 FQNNGV. This CDR3 has 14 residues. Trimming pared 0 bases from V and 7 bases from J, leaving 10 bases between. For the CDR3, the DNA is TGTGCCAGCAGCTTAGACCGCCAGGGAAATGAGCAGTTCTTC. Protein sequence: CASSLDRQGNEQFF. Variable domain in full (rest from reference TRBV11-2 and TRBJ2-1): EAGVAQSPRYKIIEKRQSVAFWCNPISGHATLYWYQQILGQGPKLLIQFQNNGVVDDSQLPKDRFSAERLKGVDSTLKIQPAKLEDSAVYLCASSLDRQGNEQFFGPGTRLTVL.

The rearrangement uses TRBV7-8 and TRBJ2-7; no firm D call. Per the germline V gene, CDR1 is SGHVS and CDR2 is FQNEAQ. V was clipped by 2 bases and J by 4 bases, with 12 bases between them. The CDR3 has 14 amino acids. CDR3 amino acids: CASSLRALMYEQYF. The CDR3 bases are TGTGCCAGCAGCTTAAGGGCCTTAATGTACGAGCAGTACTTC. Full variable domain (missing parts from reference TRBV7-8 and TRBJ2-7): GAGVSQSPRYKVAKRGQDVALRCDPISGHVSLFWYQQALGQGPEFLTYFQNEAQLDKSGLPSDRFFAERPEGSVSTLKIQRTQQEDSAVYLCASSLRALMYEQYFGPGTRLTVT.

The chain combines TRBV20-1 with TRBJ2-3, with TRBD2 identical over 8 bases. V shed 3 bases, J shed 5 bases, and the junction held 7 bases outside the gene matches. This CDR3 comprises 14 residues. Germline assignment: CDR1 DFQATT and CDR2 SNEGSKA (reference sequence). CDR3 bases: TGCAGTGCTAGTTGGGACGGGGGGGGAGATACGCAGTATTTT. Amino acids: CSASWDGGGDTQYF.

The V call is TRBV5-1, the J call TRBJ2-7, with 12 bases that match TRBD2. Trimming removed 0 bases from V and 3 bases from J; junction bases left unmatched: 1. Germline V lookup: CDR1 SGHRS, CDR2 YFSETQ. The CDR3 totals 15 residues. The CDR3 reads CASSLAGLAGYEQYF. CDR3 nucleotide sequence: TGCGCCAGCAGCTTGGCGGGACTAGCGGGCTACGAGCAGTACTTC.

The rearrangement uses TRBV5-6 and TRBJ1-2; D unresolved. In germline, CDR1 is SGHDT, CDR2 YYEEEE. The V and J ends lost 5 bases and 0 bases respectively, with 8 bases between them. CDR3 length: 13 residues. For the CDR3, the DNA is TGTGCCAGCAGTCGACGTTCTAACTATGGCTACACCTTC. Amino acid sequence: CASSRRSNYGYTF.

V gene TRBV12-3 or TRBV12-4 combines with J gene TRBJ1-2; D is perhaps TRBD1 (5 bases). The CDR3 spans 13 residues. V lost 5 bases, J lost 6 bases, and 13 bases lay in between. The CDR3 reads CASSPTRQHGYTF. DNA of the CDR3: TGTGCCAGCAGTCCAACCCGACAGCATGGCTACACCTTC.

The chain has TRBV9 and TRBJ1-4; 8 nucleotides match TRBD1. The CDR3 is 16 residues long. Trimming at V came to 0 bases and at J to 8 bases, leaving 9 bases not matched to a gene. Germline-derived CDR1 and CDR2 are SGDLS and YYNGEE. The CDR3 sequence: CASSVAGQGAGEKLFF. The CDR3, as DNA: TGTGCCAGCAGCGTAGCTGGGCAGGGGGCGGGAGAAAAACTGTTTTTT.

The V gene is TRBV5-6, the J gene TRBJ2-3; the D is unclear. The CDR3 length is 15 residues. Germline loops: CDR1 SGHDT, CDR2 YYEEEE. Trimming removed 0 bases at V and 5 bases at J, with 13 bases between. CDR3 coding DNA: TGTGCCAGCAGCTTGGCGGTTCCCCGTGGAGATACGCAGTATTTT. Translation gives CASSLAVPRGDTQYF.

This clone has only a few counts. The J gene is TRBJ1-3, the V gene TRBV30; D not certain. The CDR3 contains 15 residues. The V and J ends lost 0 bases and 7 bases respectively, with 16 bases between them. CDR1 and CDR2 (germline): GTSNPN, SVGIG (reference sequence). In DNA, the CDR3 is TGTGCCTGGAGTGTACCGAGGGCTCTAGGGAACACCATATATTTT. Amino acids: CAWSVPRALGNTIYF.

The chain employs TRBV28 and TRBJ2-3; 14 nucleotides agree with TRBD2. The CDR3 contains 18 residues. CDR1 is MDHEN, CDR2 SYDVKM, per germline. Germline trimming cut 1 base from V and 1 base from J; bases unmatched to any gene: 4. The CDR3: CASSLLGTSGRGTDTQYF. In DNA form, the CDR3 reads TGTGCCAGCAGTTTATTGGGGACTAGCGGGAGAGGCACAGATACGCAGTATTTT.

This clone appeared a single time. The CDR3 DNA sequence: TGTGCCAGCAGAGGGACTAGCGGGGATTACAATGAGCAGTTCTTC. Protein sequence: CASRGTSGDYNEQFF. J is TRBJ2-1 and V is TRBV7-9; 13 bases align to TRBD2. Germline loops: CDR1 SEHNR, CDR2 FQNEAQ (reference sequence). The CDR3 spans 15 residues. V shed 6 bases and J 4 bases; nucleotides not matched to a gene: 3.

In this sample, this clone turned up once. The chain combines TRBV29-1 with TRBJ1-1; D is undetermined. CDR1 SQVTM and CDR2 ANQGSEA come from the germline V gene. The CDR3 is 13 amino acids. Trimming stripped 6 bases from V and 3 bases from J, with 14 bases between. CDR3: CSVEIRSDTEAFF. The DNA for the CDR3 is TGCAGCGTGGAAATACGGTCGGACACTGAAGCTTTCTTT.

V and J are TRBV19 and TRBJ1-2, with a tentative D call TRBD1 (5 bases). CDR1 and CDR2 (germline): LNHDA, SQIVND (reference sequence). The V end lost 2 bases, the J end lost 6 bases, and 16 bases lay between the germline ends. The CDR3 contains 15 residues. In nucleotides, the CDR3 is TGTGCCAGTAGTATAATGGGCGGGACCTGGGATGGCTACACCTTC. Translation gives CASSIMGGTWDGYTF.

Written as DNA, the CDR3 is TGTGCCAGCAGCCTCGGGACAGGGTATGGCTACACCTTC. Protein: CASSLGTGYGYTF. The rearrangement joins TRBV3-1 (or the pseudogene TRBV3-2) to TRBJ1-2; 9 bases map to TRBD1. The germline V gene has CDR1 LGHDT and CDR2 YNNKEL (reference sequence). V shed 4 bases, J shed 5 bases, and the junction held 2 bases outside the gene matches. This CDR3 is 13 amino acids long.

This clone was seen a single time. The rearrangement uses TRBV6-5 and TRBJ1-2, with a possible D match to TRBD1 (6 bases). Per the germline V gene, CDR1 is MNHEY and CDR2 is SVGAGI. The CDR3 covers 15 residues. V lost 6 bases and J lost 2, with 16 bases in between. The CDR3 reads CASRAGWGHNYGYTF. The CDR3 nucleotides are TGTGCCAGCAGGGCGGGCTGGGGGCACAACTATGGCTACACCTTC.

The chain has TRBV11-3 and TRBJ2-1; TRBD2 matches at 16 bases. CDR1 and CDR2 from the germline V gene are SGHNT and YENEEA. V gave up 5 bases and J gave up 9 bases; unmatched junction bases: 4. The length of the CDR3 is 15 residues. The CDR3 DNA is TGTGCCAGCAGCCCGGGACTAGCGGGGGGGATTGAGCAGTTCTTC. Translating gives CASSPGLAGGIEQFF.

The chain uses TRBV5-1 and TRBJ2-3, with a possible D match to TRBD1 (6 bases). This CDR3 comprises 15 residues. With 3 bases removed from V and 0 bases from J, the gap between germline ends came to 11 bases. The germline V gene has CDR1 SGHRS and CDR2 YFSETQ. The CDR3 sequence: CASSSGTTSTDTQYF. CDR3 nucleotide sequence: TGCGCCAGCAGCTCGGGGACAACTAGCACAGATACGCAGTATTTT.

V is TRBV7-3 and J is TRBJ1-1; 12 bases align to TRBD1. Trimming at V came to 3 bases and at J to 5 bases, leaving 4 bases not matched to a gene. This CDR3 spans 15 amino acids. Germline lookup yields CDR1 SGHTA and CDR2 FQGTGA. CDR3 nucleotides: TGTGCCAGCAGCTTCGGGACAGGGGGCTTTACTGAAGCTTTCTTT. Translating gives CASSFGTGGFTEAFF.

CDR3 nucleotides: TGTGCCAGCAGTTGGGCTCAGGGTTATGGAAACACCATATATTTT. This codes for CASSWAQGYGNTIYF. The genes are TRBV28 and TRBJ1-3; tentatively, D is TRBD1 (5 bases). The CDR3 extends over 15 amino acids. V was shortened by 4 bases and J by 3 bases, with 13 bases between the two germline ends. CDR1 is MDHEN and CDR2 is SYDVKM in the germline V gene.

This rearrangement joins TRBV10-2 to TRBJ2-1; D is possibly TRBD2 (5 bases). The CDR3 sequence is 14 residues long. The ends were cut back, 2 bases at V and 3 bases at J, with 8 bases in the middle. CDR1 WSHSY and CDR2 SAAADI come from the germline V gene. CDR3 DNA sequence: TGCGCCAGCAGTGAGGGTGCGGGCTACAATGAGCAGTTCTTC. It encodes CASSEGAGYNEQFF.